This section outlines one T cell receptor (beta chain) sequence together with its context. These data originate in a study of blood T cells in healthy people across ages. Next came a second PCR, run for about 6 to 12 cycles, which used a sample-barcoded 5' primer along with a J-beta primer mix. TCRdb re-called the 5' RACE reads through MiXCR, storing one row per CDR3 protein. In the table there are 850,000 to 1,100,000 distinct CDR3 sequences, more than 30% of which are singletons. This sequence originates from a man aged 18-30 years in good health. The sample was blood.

The CDR3 here is CASSPSRDYTF. The CDR3 bases are TGTGCCAGCAGCCCGAGTAGAGACTACACCTTC. This chain links TRBV7-9 with TRBJ1-2; D unclear. Trimming cost V 5 bases and J 10 bases, with 11 bases left between them. This CDR3 comprises 11 residues. Germline CDR1 reads SEHNR; CDR2 reads FQNEAQ (reference sequence).